Presented here are 23 T cell receptor beta chains from one specimen sequenced in a study of CD8 T cells in ankylosing spondylitis. Notes on the study in general: Typical of ankylosing spondylitis blood, it appeared, was a TCR beta motif of under 10 highly homologous variants.

TCRdb itself ran the 5' RACE reads through MiXCR, one entry per CDR3 protein. The sample carries some 450,000 distinct CDR3 sequences, over 15% recorded once. No antigens are known for them. Source material: blood, either unsorted or a sorted T cell fraction (not recorded which). The source of these receptors is a male donor with ankylosing spondylitis.

The J gene is TRBJ2-7, the V gene TRBV7-2, with 7 bases fitting TRBD2. In germline, CDR1 is SGHTA, CDR2 FQGNSA. V trimming: 5 bases; J trimming: 7 bases; junction bases outside the gene matches: 14. The CDR3 is 15 residues long. This CDR3 is CASSLLGGGLDEQYF. CDR3 coding DNA: TGTGCCAGCAGCCTACTGGGGGGAGGGCTTGATGAGCAGTACTTC.

This clonotype was detected a few times. The chain has TRBV7-8 and TRBJ2-1; 7 bases fit TRBD1. V gave up 2 bases and J gave up 12 bases; unmatched junction bases: 7. CDR3 size: 13 residues. Germline loops: CDR1 SGHVS, CDR2 FQNEAQ. The chain's CDR3 is CASSLRQGMVQFF. For the CDR3, the DNA is TGTGCCAGCAGCTTACGACAGGGAATGGTGCAGTTCTTC.

This clonotype was detected a few times. The chain's CDR3 is CASSEGPRRGETQYF. The CDR3 nucleotides read TGTGCCAGCAGTGAGGGACCTCGGCGGGGAGAGACCCAGTACTTC. This chain links TRBV6-1 with TRBJ2-5, with D possibly matching TRBD2 (6 bases). Per the germline V gene, CDR1 is MNHNS and CDR2 is SASEGT. V was clipped by 3 bases and J by 4 bases, with 15 bases between them. The CDR3 totals 15 residues.

The chain has TRBV5-1 and TRBJ1-6; tentatively, D is TRBD1 (6 bases). The CDR3 is made up of 15 amino acids. From germline, CDR1 is SGHRS and CDR2 YFSETQ. V lost 0 bases, J lost 7 bases, and 11 bases lay in between. The CDR3 DNA reads TGCGCCAGCAGCTTGGTCAGGGGTGGCAATTCACCCCTCCACTTT. As protein: CASSLVRGGNSPLHF.

DNA for the CDR3: TGTGCCATCAGTGAAGAGGCTAGGGGCAATGAGCAGTTCTTC. Protein product: CAISEEARGNEQFF. The chain links TRBV10-3 to TRBJ2-1; a weak D match, TRBD1 (5 bases). The germline V and J ends were trimmed by 3 bases and 6 bases, with 12 bases remaining between them. The V gene's germline CDR1 is ENHRY and CDR2 SYGVKD. The CDR3 has 14 amino acids.

The rearrangement joins TRBV5-1 to TRBJ2-5; 7 bases are shared with TRBD1. The junction had 4 bases not matched to a gene; V was cut back by 3 bases and J by 2 bases. The CDR3 covers 14 residues. Looked up from germline, CDR1 is SGHRS and CDR2 is YFSETQ. DNA of the CDR3: TGCGCCAGCAGCTCCGGGACAGCTCAAGAGACCCAGTACTTC. Its protein is CASSSGTAQETQYF. Full variable domain (remainder filled in from reference TRBV5-1 and TRBJ2-5): KAGVTQTPRYLIKTRGQQVTLSCSPISGHRSVSWYQQTPGQGLQFLFEYFSETQRNKGNFPGRFSGRQFSNSRSEMNVSTLELGDSALYLCASSSGTAQETQYFGPGTRLLVL.

The chain has TRBV5-6 and TRBJ1-6, with D possibly being TRBD1 (5 bases). The CDR3 contains 16 residues. The germline V gene encodes CDR1 SGHDT and CDR2 YYEEEE. The V gene lost 3 bases and the J gene lost 0 bases, with 10 bases spanning the gap. Here the CDR3 DNA reads TGTGCCAGCAGCTCGGGACCCCGCTCCTATAATTCACCCCTCCACTTT. It specifies CASSSGPRSYNSPLHF.

This clonotype showed up just a few times. The chain is built from TRBV2 and TRBJ1-4, with D possibly matching TRBD1 (6 bases). The CDR3 runs 13 residues. Trimming pared 7 bases from V and 7 bases from J, leaving 13 bases between. Germline CDR1 and CDR2: SNHLY and FYNNEI. The CDR3 is CASIRGPVEKLFF. In nucleotides, the CDR3 is TGTGCCAGCATCAGGGGCCCGGTTGAAAAACTGTTTTTT.

This clonotype was counted ten times or more. This rearrangement joins TRBV5-1 to TRBJ2-7; D is perhaps TRBD1 (5 bases). The CDR3 runs to 13 residues. With 2 bases removed from V and 3 bases from J, the gap between germline ends came to 9 bases. Germline CDR1 SGHRS, CDR2 YFSETQ. CDR3 nucleotide sequence: TGCGCCAGCAGCTTAGGGGCCCACTACGAGCAGTACTTC. Protein product: CASSLGAHYEQYF.

This clonotype was observed a few times. The chain couples TRBV25-1 to TRBJ1-6; D is possibly TRBD1 (6 bases). The V and J ends lost 4 bases and 5 bases respectively, with 12 bases between them. The CDR3 runs 15 residues. Germline CDR1 reads MGHDK; CDR2 reads SYGVNS. CDR3 amino acids: CASSADRNDNSPLHF. The CDR3 DNA reads TGTGCCAGCAGTGCGGACAGAAACGATAATTCACCCCTCCACTTT. Variable domain in full (rest from reference TRBV25-1 and TRBJ1-6): EADIYQTPRYLVIGTGKKITLECSQTMGHDKMYWYQQDPGMELHLIHYSYGVNSTEKGDLSSESTVSRIRTEHFPLTLESARPSHTSQYLCASSADRNDNSPLHFGNGTRLTVT.

The chain recombines TRBV3-1 with TRBJ2-7; tentative D call: TRBD1 (5 bases). Trimming took 4 bases from V and 5 from J, leaving 15 bases between them. Germline CDR1 LGHDT, CDR2 YNNKEL (reference sequence). The CDR3 loop spans 14 amino acids. The CDR3 protein is CASSLRPQGDEQYF. In DNA, the CDR3 is TGTGCCAGCAGCCTGAGGCCGCAGGGCGACGAGCAGTACTTC.

This clonotype has a count of ten or more. V is TRBV12-3 or TRBV12-4 and J is TRBJ2-7; D perhaps matches TRBD2 (5 bases). Trimming pared 6 bases from V and 1 base from J, leaving 13 bases between. The CDR3 length is 14 residues. In DNA, the CDR3 is TGTGCCAGCAGACCCAACGGGGATTCCTACGAGCAGTACTTC. Its translation: CASRPNGDSYEQYF.

The chain joins TRBV20-1 to TRBJ1-1; D gene ambiguous. This CDR3 spans 16 amino acids. V lost 2 bases to trimming and J lost 0 bases, with 16 bases between them. Germline V lookup: CDR1 DFQATT, CDR2 SNEGSKA (reference sequence). In DNA, the CDR3 is TGCAGTGCTAGATCGTCATTGGCCGGTCTGAACACTGAAGCTTTCTTT. Residues: CSARSSLAGLNTEAFF.

This clonotype showed up just a few times. The chain links TRBV4-2 to TRBJ1-5; D may be TRBD1 (5 bases). Germline loops: CDR1 LGHNA, CDR2 YNFKEQ. The CDR3 is 15 amino acids. Trimming stripped 1 base from V and 1 base from J, with 8 bases between. CDR3 sequence: CASSQGGESNQPQHF. The CDR3 DNA sequence: TGTGCCAGCAGCCAAGGGGGGGAGAGCAATCAGCCCCAGCATTTT.

In this sample, this clonotype turned up a few times. The chain links TRBV29-1 to TRBJ1-2; the D is unclear. Germline V gene sequence: CDR1 SQVTM, CDR2 ANQGSEA. Trimming left V 2 bases short and J 4 bases short, with 11 bases between. CDR3 length equals 13 residues. CDR3 nucleotides: TGCAGCGTTGAAAGAAACAGTCTCTATGGCTACACCTTC. Translating gives CSVERNSLYGYTF. Looking up the rest from reference TRBV29-1 and TRBJ1-2 gives the full variable domain: SAVISQKPSRDICQRGTSLTIQCQVDSQVTMMFWYRQQPGQSLTLIATANQGSEATYESGFVIDKFPISRPNLTFSTLTVSNMSPEDSSIYLCSVERNSLYGYTFGSGTRLTVV.

This chain joins TRBV21-1 and TRBJ1-3; TRBD1, the D gene given by the table, was not confirmed from the DNA. TRBV21-1 corresponds to a pseudogene. The CDR3 spans 15 residues. DNA of the CDR3: TGTGCCAGCAGCACCCGAACAGGGCCGAGAAACACCATATATTTT. Encoded protein: CASSTRTGPRNTIYF.

A few counts support this clonotype. The chain has TRBV2 and TRBJ2-6; a possible D gene is TRBD2 (5 bases). CDR3 size: 14 residues. The V end lost 4 bases, the J end lost 1 base, and 5 bases lay between the germline ends. Germline-derived CDR1 and CDR2 are SNHLY and FYNNEI. CDR3 loop: CASSAGSGANVLTF. The CDR3 DNA reads TGTGCCAGCAGTGCGGGATCTGGGGCCAACGTCCTGACTTTC. Full variable domain (missing parts from reference TRBV2 and TRBJ2-6): EPEVTQTPSHQVTQMGQEVILRCVPISNHLYFYWYRQILGQKVEFLVSFYNNEISEKSEIFDDQFSVERPDGSNFTLKIRSTKLEDSAMYFCASSAGSGANVLTFGAGSRLTVL.

Notes on this clonotype: A much larger clone sits a single nucleotide away, making a read error possible. The V call is TRBV11-1, the J call TRBJ2-1, with D possibly being TRBD2 (6 bases). The CDR3 has 15 residues. V was trimmed by 4 bases and J by 0 bases, leaving 10 bases between them. Germline CDR1 and CDR2: SGHAT and FQDESV (reference sequence). CDR3 coding DNA: TGTGCCAGCAGCTCAGGGAGGAGCTCCTACAATGAGCAGTTCTTC. Translating gives CASSSGRSSYNEQFF.

The CDR3 is CASSLARAWGMNTEAFF. CDR3 nucleotides: TGCGCCAGCAGCTTGGCCAGGGCTTGGGGCATGAACACTGAAGCTTTCTTT. The V call is TRBV5-1, the J call TRBJ1-1; D possibly corresponds to TRBD1 (5 bases). This CDR3 spans 17 amino acids. Trimming removed 0 bases from V and 0 bases from J, with 15 bases in between. CDR1 is SGHRS, CDR2 YFSETQ, per germline.

The genes are TRBV18 and TRBJ2-7; a weak D match, TRBD2 (7 bases). The V gene's germline CDR1 is KGHSH and CDR2 LQKENI. V was cut by 2 bases and J by 5 bases, with 16 bases left in between. The CDR3 consists of 15 residues. The CDR3 nucleotides read TGTGCCAGCTCACCAGGGGGGGGCACGAGGGACGAGCAGTACTTC. As protein: CASSPGGGTRDEQYF.

The CDR3 spells CSARRPGQGSEKLFF. CDR3 coding DNA: TGCAGTGCTAGACGCCCCGGACAGGGTTCTGAAAAACTGTTTTTT. The gene calls are TRBV20-1 and TRBJ1-4, with 8 bases that match TRBD1. This CDR3 is built from 15 residues. CDR1 DFQATT and CDR2 SNEGSKA come from the germline V gene (reference sequence). The junction had 9 bases not matched to a gene; V was cut back by 2 bases and J by 7 bases.

This clonotype was observed a handful of times. CDR3 protein: CASSKKDRNTEAFF. The CDR3 DNA sequence: TGTGCCAGCAGCAAAAAAGACAGGAACACTGAAGCTTTCTTT. This chain links TRBV9 with TRBJ1-1, with D possibly TRBD1 on 5 matching bases. The CDR3 sequence is 14 residues long. V lost 4 bases, J lost 1 base, and 11 bases lay in between. The germline V gene has CDR1 SGDLS and CDR2 YYNGEE. Based on the CDR3 plus reference TRBV9 and TRBJ1-1, the full variable domain is DSGVTQTPKHLITATGQRVTLRCSPRSGDLSVYWYQQSLDQGLQFLIQYYNGEERAKGNILERFSAQQFPDLHSELNLSSLELGDSALYFCASSKKDRNTEAFFGQGTRLTVV.

This clonotype occurred a few times. The chain recombines TRBV6-1 with TRBJ1-3, with D perhaps TRBD1 (6 bases). The CDR3 consists of 16 residues. In germline, CDR1 is MNHNS, CDR2 SASEGT. V was trimmed by 5 bases and J by 0 bases, leaving 14 bases between them. The CDR3 region has the DNA TGTGCCAGCAGTCGAGTAACAGGGAGCTCTGGAAACACCATATATTTT. This gives the protein CASSRVTGSSGNTIYF.